This paragraph covers one TCR beta chain sequence. Its specificity is not known. These data belong to a study of identifying expanded T cells in peripheral blood. No infections or other immune events were documented during collection. Findings of the study overall: Technical replicates showed approximately 1.2 changed clones; about two weeks approximately 16; four weeks 19. Clone count variance between two-week samples rose with total template count.

This table comes from immunoSEQ multiplex PCR, and its TCRdb copy is limited to in-frame clones, with some not included. The sample carries roughly 63,000 clones, around 81% recorded once. V was shortened by 3 bases and J by 1 base, with 10 bases between the two germline ends. Germline values: CDR1 MNHNS, CDR2 SASEGT. The CDR3 totals 14 residues. This chain uses TRBV6-1 with TRBJ2-7; D remains ambiguous. The sequenced sample was blood. The sequence was collected from a person aged 18 to 75 in good health. Here the CDR3 DNA reads TGTGCCAGCAGTGATGGTTGGGCGTCCTACGAGCAGTACGTC. It encodes CASSDGWASYEQYV.